This TCR beta chain derives from a study of PD-L1 blockade in urothelial cancer. Study context: Atezolizumab, begun by patients in about 2014, was given at 1,200 mg intravenously every 3 weeks. Blood drawn 3 weeks (second dose) and 6 weeks after treatment start was analyzed. Among blood samples, the median T cell count was some 140,000.

Specified time point: pretreatment peripheral blood. The investigators introduced synthetic TCR analog templates into each PCR as spikes. Sequenced by immunoSEQ multiplex PCR; TCRdb stores in-frame clones only, minus some. There are 130,000 or so clones in the sample; approximately 84% occur only once, and under 3.5% lies in the top ten. Per the germline V gene, CDR1 is SEHNR and CDR2 is FQNEAQ (reference sequence). This CDR3 spans 11 amino acids. Trimming cost V 4 bases and J 12 bases, with 13 bases left between them. The clonotype was recovered from a middle-aged man with urothelial cancer. This specimen consisted of PBMCs, obtained around atezolizumab (anti-PD-L1) treatment. The rearrangement uses TRBV7-9 and TRBJ2-7, with D perhaps TRBD1 (6 bases). Here the CDR3 DNA reads TGTGCCAGCAGCTCCCGACAGGATTGGTACTTC. Translation gives CASSSRQDWYF.